Reported below is one TCR beta chain. This receptor's antigen is unknown. There are no base qualities to consult, and no much larger clone falls within one base. Sequencer: Illumina HiSeq 1500. The raw public reads went through TCRdb reprocessing: fastp at Q25, MiXCR clone calling, in-frame beta chains kept. Entries that share a CDR3 protein sequence are merged under the most common genes and DNA. The sample table lists fewer than 400,000 distinct CDR3 sequences, over 15% of them with a count of one. 7.5% to 9.5% of the sample goes to the ten largest clones. CDR1 and CDR2 (MDHEN, SYDVKM) derive from the germline V gene. Germline trimming amounts to 5 bases on V and 5 bases on J, with 7 as the count of junction bases outside the gene matches. The CDR3 measures 15 amino acids from cysteine to phenylalanine. The CDR3 DNA has 45 bases and is translated from base 1. The source of the sample is a study of T cell repertoires in cytomegalovirus infection (dated by TCRdb to 2018 to 2020). In the study overall: Because public TCR beta signatures pointed to carriage of CMV infection together with the matching HLA type, the HLA type of each donor mattered for the analysis.

On the study overall, not on this receptor specifically: In both this cohort and an independent cohort of some 350 donors, the cumulative frequency of public TCR beta family members distinguished carriers of CMV infection plus the relevant HLA type. The ex vivo response was dominated by HLA-C-restricted CMV-specific TCR beta clonotypes, which also provided the single most frequent clonotype in two of eight donors.

The sequence joins TRBV28 to TRBJ2-1, and TRBD2 aligns with 9 junction nucleotides. Sequencing input: PBMCs. This receptor was taken from a human donor in good health (CMV status not recorded). Some clones in this sample may be carry-over from other donors' samples. The nucleotides are TGTGCCAGCAGTAGTTCGCGGGGGGGAAACAATGAGCAGTTCTTC. Protein translation: CASSSSRGGNNEQFF. When the CDR3 is completed using the reference TRBV28 and TRBJ2-1 genes on either side, the full variable domain is DVKVTQSSRYLVKRTGEKVFLECVQDMDHENMFWYRQDPGLGLRLIYFSYDVKMKEKGDIPEGYSVSREKKERFSLILESASTNQTSMYLCASSSSRGGNNEQFFGPGTRLTVL.